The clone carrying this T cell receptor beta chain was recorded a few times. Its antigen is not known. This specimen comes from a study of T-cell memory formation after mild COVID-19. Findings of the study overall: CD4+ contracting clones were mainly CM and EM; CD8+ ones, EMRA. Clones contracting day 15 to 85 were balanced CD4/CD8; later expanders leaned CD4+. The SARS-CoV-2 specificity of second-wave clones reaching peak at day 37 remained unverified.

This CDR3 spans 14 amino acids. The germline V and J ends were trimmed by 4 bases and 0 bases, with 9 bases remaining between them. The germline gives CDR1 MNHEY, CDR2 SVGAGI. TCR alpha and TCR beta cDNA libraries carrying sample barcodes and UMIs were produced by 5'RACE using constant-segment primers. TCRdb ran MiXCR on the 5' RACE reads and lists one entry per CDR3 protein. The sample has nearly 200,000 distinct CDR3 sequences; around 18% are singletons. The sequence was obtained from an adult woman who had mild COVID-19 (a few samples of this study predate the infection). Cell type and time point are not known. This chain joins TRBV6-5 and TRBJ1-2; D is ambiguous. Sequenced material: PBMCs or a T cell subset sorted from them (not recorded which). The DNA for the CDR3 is TGTGCCAGCAGTTTTGGCAGGACTAACTATGGCTACACCTTC. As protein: CASSFGRTNYGYTF.